This entry lists 7 T cell receptor beta chains sequenced from one sample in a study of T-cell memory formation after mild COVID-19 (dated by TCRdb to about 2021). Library method: 5' RACE. TCRdb names Illumina NovaSeq 6000 as the instrument used. TCRdb reran the public reads through fastp at Q25 and MiXCR, keeping productive beta chains. Each entry merges the rows of one CDR3 protein and shows their most common DNA and genes. This sample comprises 500,000 to 600,000 distinct CDR3 sequences, approximately 18% of them detected only once. In total, the top ten clones hold around 12% of the sample. The sample consisted of PBMCs or a T cell subset sorted from them (not recorded which). The receptors here all came from an adult woman who had mild COVID-19 (a few samples of this study predate the infection). The sample titles of this study are shuffled in the database, so cell type and time point are left out; the donor was told from shared clones.

This clonotype was counted only a few times. This sequence joins TRBV27 and TRBJ2-1; TRBD2 is a possible D gene (5 bases). The CDR3 loop spans 16 amino acids. Trimming removed 5 bases from V and 4 bases from J, with 18 bases in between. The germline V gene has CDR1 MNHEY and CDR2 SMNVEV (reference sequence). The CDR3 region is CASSPLGSGQYNEQFF. CDR3 DNA: TGTGCCAGCAGTCCCCTAGGAAGCGGTCAGTACAATGAGCAGTTCTTC.

The chain is built from TRBV29-1 and TRBJ2-5, with D possibly being TRBD1 or TRBD2 (5 bases each). The CDR3 has 15 amino acids. Germline V gene sequence: CDR1 SQVTM, CDR2 ANQGSEA. Trimming shortened V by 0 bases and J by 4 bases, and 15 bases separated the two germline ends. As DNA, the CDR3 is TGCAGCGTTGAAGATCATGGGGGTGGATTAGAGACCCAGTACTTC. It codes for CSVEDHGGGLETQYF.

This clonotype was seen a few times. The chain uses TRBV11-1 and TRBJ2-7; tentatively, D is TRBD2 (6 bases). Germline lookup yields CDR1 SGHAT and CDR2 FQDESV (reference sequence). Trimming removed 5 bases from V and 0 bases from J, with 11 bases in between. This CDR3 has 14 amino acids. The CDR3 DNA sequence: TGTGCCAGCAGCAGGACTACTAGCTCCTACGAGCAGTACTTC. It encodes CASSRTTSSYEQYF.

This clonotype was observed at least ten times. The chain uses TRBV5-1 and TRBJ2-7, with D unresolved. V gave up 2 bases and J gave up 2 bases, with 17 bases separating them. CDR1 is SGHRS, CDR2 YFSETQ, per germline. The CDR3 length is 16 residues. CDR3 nucleotides: TGCGCCAGCAGCTTACGGGCAAGGACCGGTACCTACGAGCAGTACTTC. Translating gives CASSLRARTGTYEQYF. Based on the CDR3 plus reference TRBV5-1 and TRBJ2-7, the full variable domain is KAGVTQTPRYLIKTRGQQVTLSCSPISGHRSVSWYQQTPGQGLQFLFEYFSETQRNKGNFPGRFSGRQFSNSRSEMNVSTLELGDSALYLCASSLRARTGTYEQYFGPGTRLTVT.

This chain links TRBV15 with TRBJ1-2; D is undetermined. Trimming left V 0 bases short and J 5 bases short, with 4 bases between. CDR1 and CDR2 from the germline V gene are LNHNV and YYDKDF (reference sequence). This CDR3 contains 12 residues. CDR3 sequence reads: CATSRESYGYTF. CDR3 DNA sequence: TGTGCCACCAGCAGAGAATCATATGGCTACACCTTC.

The chain recombines TRBV4-1 with TRBJ1-1, with D unclear. Trimming took 1 base from V and 1 from J, leaving 13 bases between them. The CDR3 is made up of 16 amino acids. Germline V gives CDR1 MGHRA, CDR2 YSYEKL. This CDR3 reads CASSQGAPQRNTEAFF. The CDR3 nucleotides read TGCGCCAGCAGCCAAGGAGCCCCACAGAGGAACACTGAAGCTTTCTTT.

The chain's CDR3 is CATSDPTGFNYNEQFF. The CDR3 DNA reads TGTGCCACCAGTGATCCGACAGGGTTCAACTACAATGAGCAGTTCTTC. V usage is TRBV24-1 and J usage is TRBJ2-1; TRBD1 agrees at 7 bases. Germline V gene data show CDR1 as KGHDR and CDR2 as SFDVKD. Trimming at V came to 3 bases and at J to 3 bases, leaving 7 bases not matched to a gene. The CDR3 totals 16 residues.